These 4 T cell receptor beta chains were all obtained from the same sample, sequenced in a study of neoadjuvant nivolumab and ipilimumab in lung cancer. The method was immunoSEQ multiplex PCR; TCRdb's version includes in-frame clones alone and lacks a portion of them. The sample has around 21,000 clones; 82% are singletons. The material was peripheral blood, obtained before neoadjuvant nivolumab, alone or with ipilimumab. The source of these receptors is an adult with non-small cell lung cancer.

The count of this clone is one. The chain recombines TRBV6-5 with TRBJ1-2; TRBD1 matches 8 bases. This CDR3 is built from 14 residues. In germline, CDR1 is MNHEY, CDR2 SVGAGI. With V trimmed by 4 bases and J by 5 bases, 6 bases remained unmatched. In DNA form, the CDR3 reads TGTGCCAGCAGTTCTCAGGGGGCAGGATATGGCTACACCTTC. It translates to CASSSQGAGYGYTF.

This clone was counted once. The rearrangement uses TRBV29-1 and TRBJ2-7; 10 bases match TRBD1. The CDR3 spans 13 residues. Germline CDR1 reads SQVTM; CDR2 reads ANQGSEA. V lost 5 bases to trimming and J lost 6 bases; unmatched junction nucleotides: 7. CDR3 in amino acids: CSVRGTGDLEQYF. CDR3 DNA: TGCAGCGTTCGCGGGACAGGGGATCTCGAGCAGTACTTC.

This chain links TRBV9 with TRBJ2-3; possible D gene TRBD1, 6 bases. V lost 0 bases and J 6 bases, leaving 14 bases between the germline ends. CDR1 and CDR2 (germline): SGDLS, YYNGEE. The CDR3 totals 15 residues. CDR3 loop: CASSVAVTGGDTQYF. The CDR3 region has the DNA TGTGCCAGCAGCGTAGCGGTGACAGGTGGGGATACGCAGTATTTT.

The rearrangement uses TRBV29-1 and TRBJ1-2; weak D call: TRBD1 (5 bases). From germline, CDR1 is SQVTM and CDR2 ANQGSEA. The ends were cut back, 6 bases at V and 8 bases at J, with 13 bases in the middle. The CDR3 is 11 residues long. The DNA of the CDR3 is TGCAGCGTGGGGACGGAGGCGGGCTACACCTTC. Its translation: CSVGTEAGYTF. Full variable domain (rest looked up from reference TRBV29-1 and TRBJ1-2): SAVISQKPSRDICQRGTSLTIQCQVDSQVTMMFWYRQQPGQSLTLIATANQGSEATYESGFVIDKFPISRPNLTFSTLTVSNMSPEDSSIYLCSVGTEAGYTFGSGTRLTVV.